These 23 T cell receptor beta chains originate from one sample sequenced in a study of blood T cell repertoires in COVID-19. Libraries were prepared by immunoSEQ multiplex PCR; TCRdb keeps only in-frame clonotypes and omits some of them. The data contain just under 350,000 clones, about 89% of them singletons. Sequencing used peripheral blood. These receptors were obtained from a woman aged 45-60 years with COVID-19, enrolled during active disease.

The gene calls are TRBV5-5 and TRBJ2-7, with 10 bases that match TRBD2. Germline V gives CDR1 SGHKS, CDR2 YYEKEE (reference sequence). This CDR3 comprises 14 residues. J gave up 2 bases and V 4 bases, and 3 bases lay outside the gene matches. CDR3 coding DNA: TGTGCCAGCAGCCGGACTAGCGGCGCCTACGAGCAGTACTTC. Translating gives CASSRTSGAYEQYF.

This chain connects TRBV5-5 to TRBJ2-7, with a weak D call TRBD2 (5 bases). CDR3 length equals 15 residues. Germline assignment: CDR1 SGHKS and CDR2 YYEKEE (reference sequence). V gave up 0 bases and J gave up 2 bases, with 12 bases separating them. CDR3 DNA sequence: TGTGCCAGCAGCTTGGCCGCGGGCACAACCTACGAGCAGTACTTC. It encodes CASSLAAGTTYEQYF. Based on the CDR3 plus reference TRBV5-5 and TRBJ2-7, the full variable domain is DAGVTQSPTHLIKTRGQQVTLRCSPISGHKSVSWYQQVLGQGPQFIFQYYEKEERGRGNFPDRFSARQFPNYSSELNVNALLLGDSALYLCASSLAAGTTYEQYFGPGTRLTVT.

The chain's CDR3 is CASSRTANYGYTF. The CDR3 nucleotides read TGTGCCAGCAGCCGGACAGCAAACTATGGCTACACCTTC. The chain links TRBV5-6 to TRBJ1-2, with D perhaps matching TRBD1 (6 bases). The V end was cut by 4 bases, the J end by 2 bases, with 9 bases between. Germline V CDR1 and CDR2: SGHDT, YYEEEE. The CDR3 spans 13 residues. Looking up the rest from reference TRBV5-6 and TRBJ1-2 gives the full variable domain: DAGVTQSPTHLIKTRGQQVTLRCSPKSGHDTVSWYQQALGQGPQFIFQYYEEEERQRGNFPDRFSGHQFPNYSSELNVNALLLGDSALYLCASSRTANYGYTFGSGTRLTVV.

This chain connects TRBV19 to TRBJ1-6; D is possibly TRBD1 (5 bases). V was trimmed by 3 bases and J by 11 bases, leaving 8 bases between them. The V gene's germline CDR1 is LNHDA and CDR2 SQIVND (reference sequence). The CDR3 consists of 12 residues. The CDR3 region is CASSMQGTPLHF. The CDR3 coding sequence is TGTGCCAGTAGTATGCAGGGAACACCCCTCCACTTT.

In this sample, this clone turned up once. V is TRBV5-1 and J is TRBJ1-6; the D is unclear. The V gene lost 0 bases and the J gene lost 7 bases, with 14 bases spanning the gap. The length of the CDR3 is 16 residues. Germline lookup yields CDR1 SGHRS and CDR2 YFSETQ. CDR3 loop: CASSLEYAGGNSPLHF. The CDR3 DNA reads TGCGCCAGCAGCTTGGAGTACGCTGGAGGGAATTCACCCCTCCACTTT.

The chain couples TRBV5-1 to TRBJ2-7; 7 bases line up with TRBD1. V gave up 2 bases and J gave up 6 bases; unmatched junction bases: 8. Germline V gene lookup returns CDR1 SGHRS and CDR2 YFSETQ. This CDR3 has 14 amino acids. CDR3 loop: CASSFSGTAPEQYF. DNA for the CDR3: TGCGCCAGCAGCTTTTCCGGGACAGCTCCCGAGCAGTACTTC.

This rearrangement joins TRBV27 to TRBJ1-5, with TRBD1 matching 8 bases. The germline V gene has CDR1 MNHEY and CDR2 SMNVEV (reference sequence). This CDR3 contains 14 residues. Trimming removed 8 bases from V and 1 base from J; junction bases left unmatched: 4. The CDR3 loop reads CASRTGTSNQPQHF. In nucleotides, the CDR3 is TGTGCCAGCCGGACAGGGACGAGCAATCAGCCCCAGCATTTT.

The count of this clone is one. V is TRBV28 and J is TRBJ2-1; TRBD1 aligns across 10 bases. This CDR3 is 15 amino acids long. CDR1 and CDR2 from the germline V gene are MDHEN and SYDVKM. V lost 4 bases to trimming and J lost 8 bases; unmatched junction nucleotides: 8. CDR3 sequence (DNA): TGTGCCAGCAGTTCGACCGGGACAGGGGACGATGAGCAGTTCTTC. This translates into CASSSTGTGDDEQFF.

V is TRBV5-5 and J is TRBJ1-1; D is perhaps TRBD1 (5 bases). The CDR3 is 15 residues long. Germline V gene data show CDR1 as SGHKS and CDR2 as YYEKEE (reference sequence). Trimming took off 2 bases at V and 7 bases at J, with 18 bases between the two ends. In DNA form, the CDR3 reads TGTGCCAGCAGCTTCCGTGAGCAGGGTTTCGGTGAAGCTTTCTTT. Protein product: CASSFREQGFGEAFF.

A single count supports this clone. In DNA, the CDR3 is TGTGCCAGCTCACCGAATACAGGGGCAGATACGCAGTATTTT. Its protein is CASSPNTGADTQYF. The chain combines TRBV18 with TRBJ2-3, with TRBD1 matching 7 bases. V lost 3 bases and J lost 4; bases outside the gene matches: 4. Germline V lookup: CDR1 KGHSH, CDR2 LQKENI. The CDR3 length is 14 residues.

The chain combines TRBV20-1 with TRBJ2-1; D gene unclear. CDR3 length: 11 residues. Trimming stripped 7 bases from V and 4 bases from J, with 8 bases between. CDR1 and CDR2 (germline): DFQATT, SNEGSKA (reference sequence). The CDR3 loop reads CSVNRYNEQFF. As DNA, the CDR3 is TGCAGTGTTAACAGATACAATGAGCAGTTCTTC.

This chain links TRBV27 with TRBJ1-2; tentative D call: TRBD1 (6 bases). Germline values: CDR1 MNHEY, CDR2 SMNVEV (reference sequence). The CDR3 extends over 17 amino acids. Trimming took off 5 bases at V and 4 bases at J, with 23 bases between the two ends. CDR3 protein: CASSPTSPGESIYGYTF. CDR3 nucleotide sequence: TGTGCCAGCAGTCCGACCTCCCCAGGGGAGAGTATCTATGGCTACACCTTC.

The CDR3 nucleotides read TGTGCCAGCAGCTTCAGTCCAGTGGCTAATTCACCCCTCCACTTT. Amino acids: CASSFSPVANSPLHF. The chain recombines TRBV5-4 with TRBJ1-6; D call uncertain. With 2 bases removed from V and 6 bases from J, the gap between germline ends came to 12 bases. Germline values: CDR1 SGHNT, CDR2 YYREEE (reference sequence). The CDR3 sequence is 15 residues long.

This CDR3 reads CASSYVLGLFLSYEQYF. CDR3 DNA sequence: TGTGCCAGCAGTTACGTCTTGGGACTCTTTCTCTCCTACGAGCAGTACTTC. The gene calls are TRBV6-2 or TRBV6-3 and TRBJ2-7; TRBD2 is a possible D gene (6 bases). V shed 2 bases and J shed 0 bases, with 17 bases lying between them. Germline V CDR1 and CDR2: MNHEY, SVGEGT. This CDR3 has 17 residues.

The chain couples TRBV7-2 to TRBJ2-1; 9 nucleotides agree with TRBD2. The CDR3 contains 15 residues. Germline trimming cut 5 bases from V and 6 bases from J; bases unmatched to any gene: 8. Germline values: CDR1 SGHTA, CDR2 FQGNSA. CDR3 DNA: TGTGCCAGCAGCCCCGGACTAGCGTCTTCCAATGAGCAGTTCTTC. Translation: CASSPGLASSNEQFF.

The chain joins TRBV3-1 (or the pseudogene TRBV3-2) to TRBJ1-2; D remains unclear. V was cut by 4 bases and J by 4 bases, with 7 bases left in between. The germline CDR1 and CDR2 sequences are LGHDT and YNNKEL (reference sequence). CDR3 length: 12 amino acids. The CDR3 region is CASSLALYGYTF. CDR3 bases: TGTGCCAGCAGCCTAGCCCTCTATGGCTACACCTTC.

V is TRBV6-5 and J is TRBJ1-3, with 7 bases identical to TRBD1. Germline trimming cut 6 bases from V and 0 bases from J; bases unmatched to any gene: 5. The germline CDR1 and CDR2 sequences are MNHEY and SVGAGI. CDR3 size: 15 residues. The CDR3 reads CASRPTGDSGNTIYF. In DNA, the CDR3 is TGTGCCAGCAGACCAACAGGGGACTCTGGAAACACCATATATTTT.

The chain couples TRBV27 to TRBJ2-7; TRBD1 agrees at 12 bases. Germline V gene sequence: CDR1 MNHEY, CDR2 SMNVEV (reference sequence). Germline trimming cut 3 bases from V and 4 bases from J; bases unmatched to any gene: 7. The CDR3 runs to 16 residues. CDR3 bases: TGTGCCAGCAGTTTTTTCGGGACAGGGGGCTTTTACGAGCAGTACTTC. Its protein is CASSFFGTGGFYEQYF.

In its sample, this clone was seen once. The chain has TRBV10-2 and TRBJ2-3; 8 bases agree with TRBD2. The CDR3 consists of 17 residues. CDR1 is WSHSY and CDR2 is SAAADI in the germline V gene. J was trimmed by 4 bases and V by 4 bases; bases with no gene match: 13. CDR3 residues: CASSGRTLADRPDTQYF. For the CDR3, the DNA is TGCGCCAGCAGTGGCCGGACACTAGCGGATAGGCCAGATACGCAGTATTTT.

Comments on this clone: Other nucleotide sequences in the sample specify the same CDR3. The chain links TRBV19 to TRBJ2-7; D gene ambiguous. The CDR3 totals 13 residues. V was shortened by 3 bases and J by 3 bases, with 9 bases between the two germline ends. Looked up from germline, CDR1 is LNHDA and CDR2 is SQIVND (reference sequence). This chain's CDR3 is CASSIAGDYEQYF. CDR3 bases: TGTGCCAGTAGTATTGCCGGAGACTACGAGCAGTACTTC.

The rearrangement links TRBV4-1 to TRBJ2-7, with TRBD2 as a possible D gene (6 bases). The CDR3 length is 15 residues. The germline V gene encodes CDR1 MGHRA and CDR2 YSYEKL. Trimming removed 4 bases from V and 6 bases from J, with 19 bases in between. CDR3 in amino acids: CASSLPLAGPGEQYF. In DNA, the CDR3 is TGCGCCAGCAGCCTGCCCCTGGCGGGACCCGGCGAGCAGTACTTC.

The V gene is TRBV11-3, the J gene TRBJ2-1; TRBD1 is a possible D gene (6 bases). Trimming pared 2 bases from V and 4 bases from J, leaving 12 bases between. The germline gives CDR1 SGHNT, CDR2 YENEEA. CDR3 length: 15 residues. The DNA for the CDR3 is TGTGCCAGCAGCTTAAACACAGGGTTATACAATGAGCAGTTCTTC. It is translated as CASSLNTGLYNEQFF.

For the CDR3, the DNA is TGTGCCAGCAGCTCCCCTGGGGGACAGGGAAACTACGAGCAGTACTTC. Its translation: CASSSPGGQGNYEQYF. The rearrangement uses TRBV7-8 and TRBJ2-7, with 9 nucleotides matching TRBD1. The J segment lost 3 bases and the V segment lost 4 bases, leaving 10 bases of the junction unmatched. Germline V gene sequence: CDR1 SGHVS, CDR2 FQNEAQ. The CDR3 length is 16 residues.